These T cell receptor beta chains were read from a single sample in a study of blood T cell repertoires in COVID-19. Profiled with immunoSEQ multiplex PCR; TCRdb holds only in-frame clones, not every one. The table lists 75,000 to 85,000 clones, 70% to 90% of them singletons. Sequenced: peripheral blood. All receptors come from a human donor in a cohort sampled during active COVID-19. Each CDR3 is given with its conserved first and last residue. D genes are given only for firm matches. Size is stated for part of the rows, as once, few or many counts, or as a class when the clone is expanded.

NA	TRBV7-2	TRBJ1-1	NA	TGTGCCAGCAGCTTAGCCTTGGGCAGGGGGAACACTGAAGCTTTCTTT	CASSLALGRGNTEAFF
few	TRBV18	TRBJ2-3	NA	TGTGCCAGCTCACCACCGAATTGGGCGCCAGATAGCACAGATACGCAGTATTTT	CASSPPNWAPDSTDTQYF
NA	TRBV7-6	TRBJ2-3	TRBD2	TGTGCCAGCAGCTTATCCGCTAGCGGGAGCGCAGATACGCAGTATTTT	CASSLSASGSADTQYF
NA	TRBV10-3	TRBJ2-5	TRBD2	TGTGCCATCAGTGTTGGAAGCGGGGGGTCCCAAGAGACCCAGTACTTC	CAISVGSGGSQETQYF
NA	TRBV18	TRBJ2-1	NA	TGTGCCAGCTCACCACCGATTCGCGACAATGAGCAGTTCTTC	CASSPPIRDNEQFF
NA	TRBV10-3	TRBJ2-7	NA	TGTGCCATCAGTGAGGGGGCCACCTACGAGCAGTACTTC	CAISEGATYEQYF
NA	TRBV3-1/TRBV3-2	TRBJ2-7	NA	TGTGCCAGCAGCCAGGGGTCGACAGCCTACGAGCAGTACTTC	CASSQGSTAYEQYF
NA	TRBV7-8	TRBJ1-1	NA	TGTGCCAGCAGCACTCGCCCCCGACAGGTGAACACTGAAGCTTTCTTT	CASSTRPRQVNTEAFF
NA	TRBV19	TRBJ1-5	NA	TGTGCCAGTAGTATAGTCACGGGTAATCAGCCCCAGCATTTT	CASSIVTGNQPQHF
NA	TRBV25-1	TRBJ1-2	NA	TGTGCCAGCAGTGGTAACAGGGAGGGAAACTATGGCTACACCTTC	CASSGNREGNYGYTF
NA	TRBV7-7	TRBJ2-2	TRBD2	TGTGCCAGCAGCGTAGTAGGGACTAGCGGGTTGGGGAACACCGGGGAGCTGTTTTTT	CASSVVGTSGLGNTGELFF
NA	TRBV27	TRBJ2-7	NA	TGTGCCAGCAGTTTATCGTGGCAGGGGTCCTACGAGCAGTACTTC	CASSLSWQGSYEQYF
NA	TRBV28	TRBJ1-3	NA	TGTGCCAGCAGAATTGGGGGGAGCTCTGGAAACACCATATATTTT	CASRIGGSSGNTIYF
NA	TRBV7-3	TRBJ2-2	TRBD1	TGTGCCAGCAGCGCCGGGACAGGGAACACCGGGGAGCTGTTTTTT	CASSAGTGNTGELFF
NA	TRBV29-1	TRBJ1-1	TRBD1	TGCAGCGTTGGGGACAGGCGTAACACTGAAGCTTTCTTT	CSVGDRRNTEAFF
many	TRBV29-1	TRBJ2-3	TRBD2	TGCAGCGTCGAGACTAGCGGGGCTAGCACAGATACGCAGTATTTT	CSVETSGASTDTQYF
NA	TRBV11-2	TRBJ1-1	NA	TGTGCCAGCAGCCCTATTAGACAGAACACTGAAGCTTTCTTT	CASSPIRQNTEAFF
NA	TRBV7-9	TRBJ1-2	NA	TGTGCCAGCAGCCATAGTAACTATGGCTACACCTTC	CASSHSNYGYTF
once	TRBV4-1	TRBJ2-7	NA	TGCGCCAGCAGCCAAGTGTTGGGGGCGGACGAGCAGTACTTC	CASSQVLGADEQYF
NA	TRBV7-2	TRBJ2-3	TRBD1	TGTGCCAGCAGCCGGGACAGGAGCACAGATACGCAGTATTTT	CASSRDRSTDTQYF
NA	TRBV7-8	TRBJ1-3	NA	TGTGCCAGCAGCTTGTCAGGCTCTGGAAACACCATATATTTT	CASSLSGSGNTIYF
NA	TRBV25-1	TRBJ2-7	NA	TGTGCCAGCAGTCCAGGCTCGCTCGAGCAGTACTTC	CASSPGSLEQYF
NA	TRBV28	TRBJ1-4	NA	TGTGCCAGCAGCCGCACCCCTGGGGCAGGTGAAAAACTGTTTTTT	CASSRTPGAGEKLFF
once	TRBV10-3	TRBJ2-5	TRBD1	TGTGCCATCAGTGACCCACAGGGGGAAGAGACCCAGTACTTC	CAISDPQGEETQYF
NA	TRBV2	TRBJ1-2	TRBD1	TGTGCCAGCAGCAGCCCTTTCGGGACAGGGGAGAAGGGCTACTATGGCTACACCTTC	CASSSPFGTGEKGYYGYTF
NA	TRBV19	TRBJ1-5	NA	TGTGCCAGTAGTATAGGGAGTCAGCCCCAGCATTTT	CASSIGSQPQHF
NA	TRBV7-2	TRBJ1-2	TRBD1	TGTGCCAGCAGCTCGGGACAGGGAGGCGTCTATGGCTACACCTTC	CASSSGQGGVYGYTF
NA	TRBV24-1	TRBJ2-2	TRBD1	TGTGCCACCAGTTGGGACAGCTCGAACACCGGGGAGCTGTTTTTT	CATSWDSSNTGELFF
NA	TRBV3-1/TRBV3-2	TRBJ1-5	NA	TGTGCCAGCAGCCATAGTGAGGGCAGCAAGCATTTT	CASSHSEGSKHF
NA	TRBV7-9	TRBJ2-7	NA	TGTGCCACCGGAGGCAACTACGAGCAGTACTTC	CATGGNYEQYF
NA	TRBV28	TRBJ1-1	NA	TGTGCCAGCAGTCCGATACAGGGCTGGACTGAAGCTTTCTTT	CASSPIQGWTEAFF
NA	TRBV7-3	TRBJ2-7	TRBD1	TGTGCCAGCAGCTTGGTTTTCCGGGACAGGCCCTCCTACGAGCAGTACTTC	CASSLVFRDRPSYEQYF
NA	TRBV19	TRBJ1-3	NA	TGTGCCAGTAGTATAGATCGGCGCAGGGTAGAAAACACCATATATTTT	CASSIDRRRVENTIYF
NA	TRBV5-4	TRBJ1-2	NA	TGTGCCAGCAGCTTGCGGGGTTTCGGCTATGGCTACACCTTC	CASSLRGFGYGYTF
NA	TRBV7-2	TRBJ2-1	TRBD2	TGTGCCAGCAGCTCGCGGACTAGCGGAAGATTGAGCTCCTACAATGAGCAGTTCTTC	CASSSRTSGRLSSYNEQFF
few	TRBV28	TRBJ2-7	TRBD1	TGTGCCAGCAGCCGATCTATAAGGGGGCAGGGCCCCTACGAGCAGTACTTC	CASSRSIRGQGPYEQYF
NA	TRBV11-2	TRBJ2-2	NA	TGTGCCAGCAGCCTCAGGGCAGCTTCGAACACCGGGGAGCTGTTTTTT	CASSLRAASNTGELFF
NA	TRBV6-4	TRBJ2-3	NA	TGTGCCAGCAGTGAAGGGGGGGAAGATACGCAGTATTTT	CASSEGGEDTQYF
NA	TRBV28	TRBJ2-1	NA	TGTGCCAGCAGTTTACATGGGACTTCGTGCCTCTTC	CASSLHGTSCLF
NA	TRBV11-1	TRBJ1-5	NA	TGTGCCAGCAGCCTTTCGAGGAATCAGCCCCAGCATTTT	CASSLSRNQPQHF
NA	TRBV7-6	TRBJ1-1	TRBD1	TGTGCCAGCAGCTTTAAGCCGGGACAGTTAGAGGGGAACACTGAAGCTTTCTTT	CASSFKPGQLEGNTEAFF
few	TRBV5-6	TRBJ2-3	NA	TGTGCCAGCAGCGCCACCGTGGGACTGGGGGTGGATACGCAGTATTTT	CASSATVGLGVDTQYF
once	TRBV11-3	TRBJ2-1	NA	TGTGCCAGCAGCATAAGGGGGTACACCTACAATGAGCAGTTCTTC	CASSIRGYTYNEQFF
NA	TRBV5-4	TRBJ2-1	TRBD1	TGTGCCAGCAGCTTTGCCGGGACAGTAAAAAATGAGCAGTTCTTC	CASSFAGTVKNEQFF
NA	TRBV7-2	TRBJ1-5	NA	TGTGCCAGCAGCTTAGGTCTCGATCAGCCCCAGCATTTT	CASSLGLDQPQHF
NA	TRBV19	TRBJ1-4	NA	TGTGCCAGTAGTCGCTACAGGGATGAAAAACTGTTTTTT	CASSRYRDEKLFF
NA	TRBV14	TRBJ2-2	NA	TGTGCCAGCAGCCAAGTACGCGCCGGGGAGCTGTTTTTT	CASSQVRAGELFF
NA	TRBV7-8	TRBJ1-2	NA	TGTGCCAGCAGCCCCCTGGGGCCTAACTATGGCTACACCTTC	CASSPLGPNYGYTF
few	TRBV19	TRBJ1-4	NA	TGTGCCAGTACCCGGGGGGGACGGGCTAATGAAAAACTGTTTTTT	CASTRGGRANEKLFF
NA	TRBV19	TRBJ2-5	TRBD1	TGTGCCAGTAGTCCGAGGGACAGAGGTGGTGGTGAGACCCAGTACTTC	CASSPRDRGGGETQYF
NA	TRBV27	TRBJ2-7	NA	TGTGCCAGCAGTTTAAGGGGCCAAACCTACGAGCAGTACTTC	CASSLRGQTYEQYF
NA	TRBV4-2	TRBJ2-7	NA	TGTGCCAGCAGCCAAGTGTCGCTGAGGCCCTACGAGCAGTACTTC	CASSQVSLRPYEQYF
NA	TRBV4-3	TRBJ2-1	TRBD2	TGCGCCAGCAGCCCCCGGCAACTAGCGGAATACAATGAGCAGTTCTTC	CASSPRQLAEYNEQFF
few	TRBV29-1	TRBJ1-2	NA	TGCAGCGCCGGACCCCAGGGTTACTATGGCTACACCTTC	CSAGPQGYYGYTF
NA	TRBV6-2/TRBV6-3	TRBJ1-1	NA	TGTGCCAGCAGTTACAAGGGGGAATTGAACACTGAAGCTTTCTTT	CASSYKGELNTEAFF
NA	TRBV11-3	TRBJ2-1	NA	TGTGCCAGCAGCTCCTACAGCTCCTACAATGAGCAGTTCTTC	CASSSYSSYNEQFF
NA	TRBV6-5	TRBJ2-3	NA	TGTGCCAGCAGTTACTCACAGGGCACAGATACGCAGTATTTT	CASSYSQGTDTQYF
NA	TRBV5-1	TRBJ2-1	TRBD2	TGCGCCAGCAGCTTGAAAGCTAGCGGGAGAGTAAGGGGCCTATACAATGAGCAGTTCTTC	CASSLKASGRVRGLYNEQFF
once	TRBV20-1	TRBJ2-1	NA	TGCAGTGCTAGAGATTCGCCAGTGCAGTTCTTC	CSARDSPVQFF
NA	TRBV6-6	TRBJ2-7	TRBD1	TGTGCCAGCAGTCCCGAGCCAGGGGGCGGGGCCCGTACCTACGAGCAGTACTTC	CASSPEPGGGARTYEQYF